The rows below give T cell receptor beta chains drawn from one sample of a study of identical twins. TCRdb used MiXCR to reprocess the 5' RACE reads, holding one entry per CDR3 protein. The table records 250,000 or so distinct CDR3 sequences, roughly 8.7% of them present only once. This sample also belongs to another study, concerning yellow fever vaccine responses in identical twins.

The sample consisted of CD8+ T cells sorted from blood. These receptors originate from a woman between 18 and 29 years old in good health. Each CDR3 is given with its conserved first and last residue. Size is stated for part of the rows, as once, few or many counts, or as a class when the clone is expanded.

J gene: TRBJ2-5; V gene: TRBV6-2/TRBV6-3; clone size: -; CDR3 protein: CASRSSLAGRETQYF
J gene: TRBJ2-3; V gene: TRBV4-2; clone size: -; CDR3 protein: CASSQPGGDTQYF
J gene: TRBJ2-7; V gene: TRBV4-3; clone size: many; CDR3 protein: CASSHGIGGSYEQYF
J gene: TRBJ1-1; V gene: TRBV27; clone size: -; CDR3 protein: CASSLDAGLNTEAFF
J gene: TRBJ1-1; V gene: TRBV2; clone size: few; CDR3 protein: CARLGGGGNTEAFF
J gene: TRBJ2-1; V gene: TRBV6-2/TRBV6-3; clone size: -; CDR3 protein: CASSYGAYNEQFF
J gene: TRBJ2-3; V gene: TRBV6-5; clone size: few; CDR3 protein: CASSWTGTDTQYF
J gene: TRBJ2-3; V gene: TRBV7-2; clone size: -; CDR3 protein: CASSLFVGTDTQYF
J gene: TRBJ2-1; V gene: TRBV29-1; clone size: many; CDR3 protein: CSSGGGYNEQFF
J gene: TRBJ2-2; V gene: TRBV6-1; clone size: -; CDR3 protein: CATIGGLGTGELFF
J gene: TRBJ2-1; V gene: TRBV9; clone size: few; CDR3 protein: CASSVEGGGARSDNEQFF
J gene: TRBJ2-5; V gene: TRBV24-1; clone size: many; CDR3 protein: CATSDILGGSGETQYF
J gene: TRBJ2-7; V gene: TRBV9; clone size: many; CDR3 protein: CASSPEYGDVEQYF
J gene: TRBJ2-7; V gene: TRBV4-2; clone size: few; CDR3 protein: CASSQSGRIYEQYF
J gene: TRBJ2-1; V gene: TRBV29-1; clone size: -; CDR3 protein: CSGGTGGYNEQFF
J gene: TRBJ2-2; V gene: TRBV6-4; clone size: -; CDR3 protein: CASSMSETGELFF
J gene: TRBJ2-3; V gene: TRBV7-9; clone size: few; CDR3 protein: CASSPVLRTDTQYF
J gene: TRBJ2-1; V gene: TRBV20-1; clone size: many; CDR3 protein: CSARVGGGGEQFF
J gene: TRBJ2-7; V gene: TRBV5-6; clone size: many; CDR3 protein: CASSTGTGSREQYF
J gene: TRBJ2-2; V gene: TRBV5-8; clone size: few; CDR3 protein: CASSSGTGGLEELFF
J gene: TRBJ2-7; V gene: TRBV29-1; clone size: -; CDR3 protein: CSVGGLAGAYEQYF
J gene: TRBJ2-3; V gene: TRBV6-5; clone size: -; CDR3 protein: CASSLNGLSTDTQYF
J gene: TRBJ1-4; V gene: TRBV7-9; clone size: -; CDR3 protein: CASSLMSAGNEKLFF
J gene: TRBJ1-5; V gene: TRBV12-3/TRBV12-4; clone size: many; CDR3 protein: CASSGSNQPQHF
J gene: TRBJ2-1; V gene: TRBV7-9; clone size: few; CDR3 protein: CASSLPSGIPYNEQFF
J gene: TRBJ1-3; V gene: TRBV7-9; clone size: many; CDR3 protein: CASSLGEGYGNTIYF
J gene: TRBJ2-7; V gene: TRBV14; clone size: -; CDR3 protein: CASSHGGTSYLYEQYF